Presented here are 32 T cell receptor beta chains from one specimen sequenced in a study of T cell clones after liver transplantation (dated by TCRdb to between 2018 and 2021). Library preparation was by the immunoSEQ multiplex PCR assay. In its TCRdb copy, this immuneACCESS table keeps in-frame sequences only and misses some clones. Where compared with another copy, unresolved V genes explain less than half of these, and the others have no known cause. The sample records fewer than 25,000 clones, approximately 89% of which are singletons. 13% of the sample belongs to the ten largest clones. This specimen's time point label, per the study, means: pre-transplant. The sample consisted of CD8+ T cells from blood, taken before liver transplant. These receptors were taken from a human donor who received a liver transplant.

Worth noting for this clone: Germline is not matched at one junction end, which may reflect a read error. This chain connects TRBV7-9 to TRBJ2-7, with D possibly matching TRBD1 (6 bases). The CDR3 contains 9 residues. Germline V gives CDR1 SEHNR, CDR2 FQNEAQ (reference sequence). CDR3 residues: CPTNCPGDF. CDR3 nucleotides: TGTCCCACCAATTGTCCAGGGGACTTC.

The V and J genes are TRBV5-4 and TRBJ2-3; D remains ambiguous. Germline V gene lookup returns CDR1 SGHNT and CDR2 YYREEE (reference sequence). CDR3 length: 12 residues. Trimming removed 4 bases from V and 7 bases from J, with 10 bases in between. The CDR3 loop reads CASSPWGHTQYF. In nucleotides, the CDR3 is TGTGCCAGCAGCCCCTGGGGTCATACGCAGTATTTT.

The DNA for the CDR3 is TGCGCCAGCAGCTTCGGGGTGGGAGGAGGGACAGATACGCAGTATTTT. Translated: CASSFGVGGGTDTQYF. The rearrangement uses TRBV4-1 and TRBJ2-3; a possible D gene is TRBD2 (6 bases). The CDR3 contains 16 residues. The ends were cut back, 5 bases at V and 3 bases at J, with 18 bases in the middle. Per germline, CDR1 MGHRA and CDR2 YSYEKL.

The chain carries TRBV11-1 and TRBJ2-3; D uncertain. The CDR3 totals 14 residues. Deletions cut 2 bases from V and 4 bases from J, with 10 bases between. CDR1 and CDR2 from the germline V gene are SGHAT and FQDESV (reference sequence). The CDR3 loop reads CASSLTGSPDTQYF. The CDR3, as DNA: TGTGCCAGCAGCTTAACCGGAAGCCCAGATACGCAGTATTTT. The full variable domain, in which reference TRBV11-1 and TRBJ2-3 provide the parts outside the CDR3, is EAEVAQSPRYKITEKSQAVAFWCDPISGHATLYWYRQILGQGPELLVQFQDESVVDDSQLPKDRFSAERLKGVDSTLKIQPAELGDSAMYLCASSLTGSPDTQYFGPGTRLTVL.

CDR3 protein: CASSFNLERYGYTF. Written as DNA, the CDR3 is TGTGCCAGCAGTTTTAATTTGGAACGGTATGGCTACACCTTC. The chain joins TRBV28 to TRBJ1-2; D gene uncertain. The germline V and J ends were trimmed by 3 bases and 5 bases, with 13 bases remaining between them. Per the germline V gene, CDR1 is MDHEN and CDR2 is SYDVKM. This CDR3 spans 14 amino acids.

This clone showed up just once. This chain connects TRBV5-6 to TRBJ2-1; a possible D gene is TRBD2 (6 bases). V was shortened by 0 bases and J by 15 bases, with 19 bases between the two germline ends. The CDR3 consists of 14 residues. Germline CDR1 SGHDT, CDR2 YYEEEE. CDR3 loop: CASSLEWRGGQGFF. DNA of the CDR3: TGTGCCAGCAGCTTGGAGTGGCGGGGTGGTCAGGGGTTCTTC.

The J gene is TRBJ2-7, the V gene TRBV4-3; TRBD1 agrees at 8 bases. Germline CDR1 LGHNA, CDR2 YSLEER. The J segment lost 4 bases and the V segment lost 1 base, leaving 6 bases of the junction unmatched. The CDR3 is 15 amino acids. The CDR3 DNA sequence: TGCGCCAGCAGCCAAGGGACAGGGAGAGGGTACGAGCAGTACTTC. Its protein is CASSQGTGRGYEQYF.

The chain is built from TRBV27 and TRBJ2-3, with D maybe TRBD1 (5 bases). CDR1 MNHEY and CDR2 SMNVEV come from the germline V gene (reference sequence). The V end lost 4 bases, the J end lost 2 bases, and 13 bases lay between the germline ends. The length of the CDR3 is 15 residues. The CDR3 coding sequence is TGTGCCAGCAGTTCGACAATGGGGCACACAGATACGCAGTATTTT. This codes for CASSSTMGHTDTQYF.

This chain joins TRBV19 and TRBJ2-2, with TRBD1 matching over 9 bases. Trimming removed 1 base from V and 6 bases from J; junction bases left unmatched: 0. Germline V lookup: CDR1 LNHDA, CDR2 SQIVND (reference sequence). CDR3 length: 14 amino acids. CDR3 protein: CASSIGTGAGELFF. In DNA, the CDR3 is TGTGCCAGTAGTATAGGGACAGGGGCCGGGGAGCTGTTTTTT.

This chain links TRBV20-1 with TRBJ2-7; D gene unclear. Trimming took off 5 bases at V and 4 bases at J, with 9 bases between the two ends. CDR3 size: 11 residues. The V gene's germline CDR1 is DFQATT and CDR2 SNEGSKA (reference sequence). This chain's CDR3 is CSAPVGYEQYF. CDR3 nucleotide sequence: TGCAGTGCTCCAGTTGGTTACGAGCAGTACTTC.

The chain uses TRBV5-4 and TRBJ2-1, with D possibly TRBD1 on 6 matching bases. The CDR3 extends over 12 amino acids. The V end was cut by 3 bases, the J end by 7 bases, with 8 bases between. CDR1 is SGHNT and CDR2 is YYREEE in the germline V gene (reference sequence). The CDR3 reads CASSSDRNEQFF. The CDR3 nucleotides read TGTGCCAGCAGCTCAGACAGGAATGAGCAGTTCTTC.

CDR3 sequence reads: CASSYRAGVGYEQYF. The DNA of the CDR3 is TGTGCCAGCAGTTACCGAGCGGGAGTAGGCTACGAGCAGTACTTC. The chain joins TRBV27 to TRBJ2-7; 8 nucleotides line up with TRBD2. The CDR3 has 15 amino acids. The germline CDR1 and CDR2 sequences are MNHEY and SMNVEV (reference sequence). The V and J ends lost 4 bases and 3 bases, in that order; junction bases with no gene match: 8.

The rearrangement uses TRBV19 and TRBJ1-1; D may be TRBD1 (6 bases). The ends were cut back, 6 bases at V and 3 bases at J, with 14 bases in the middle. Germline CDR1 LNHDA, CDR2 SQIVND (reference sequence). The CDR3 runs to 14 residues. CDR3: CASRFGGPHTEAFF. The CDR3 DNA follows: TGTGCCAGTAGGTTCGGGGGGCCTCACACTGAAGCTTTCTTT.

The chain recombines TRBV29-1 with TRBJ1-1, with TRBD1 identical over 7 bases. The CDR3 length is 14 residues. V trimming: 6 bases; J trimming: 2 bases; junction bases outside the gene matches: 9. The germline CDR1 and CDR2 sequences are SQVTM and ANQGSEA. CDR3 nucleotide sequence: TGCAGCGTCGATCGGACAGGCTTAAACACTGAAGCTTTCTTT. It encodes CSVDRTGLNTEAFF.

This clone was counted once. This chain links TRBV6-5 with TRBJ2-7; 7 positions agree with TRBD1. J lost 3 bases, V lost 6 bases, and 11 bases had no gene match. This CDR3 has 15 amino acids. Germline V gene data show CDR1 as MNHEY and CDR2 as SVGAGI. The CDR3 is CASRPLPGTDYEQYF. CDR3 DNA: TGTGCCAGCAGGCCCCTTCCCGGGACAGACTACGAGCAGTACTTC.

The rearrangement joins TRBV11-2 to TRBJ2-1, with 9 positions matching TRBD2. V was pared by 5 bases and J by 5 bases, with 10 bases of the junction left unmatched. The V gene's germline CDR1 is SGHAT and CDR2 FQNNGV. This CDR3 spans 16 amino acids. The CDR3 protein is CASSHPSGNKDNEQFF. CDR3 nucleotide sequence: TGTGCCAGCAGCCATCCTAGCGGGAACAAGGACAATGAGCAGTTCTTC.

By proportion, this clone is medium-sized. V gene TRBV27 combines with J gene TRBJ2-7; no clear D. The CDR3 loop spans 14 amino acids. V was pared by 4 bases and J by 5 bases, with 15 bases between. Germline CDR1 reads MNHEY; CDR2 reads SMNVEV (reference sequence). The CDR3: CASSSFLGPDEQYF. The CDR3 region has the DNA TGTGCCAGCAGTTCTTTCTTAGGGCCAGACGAGCAGTACTTC.

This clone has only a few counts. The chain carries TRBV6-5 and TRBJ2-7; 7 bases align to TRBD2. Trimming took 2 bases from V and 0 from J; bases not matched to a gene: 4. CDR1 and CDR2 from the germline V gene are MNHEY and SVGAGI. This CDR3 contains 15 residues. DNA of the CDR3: TGTGCCAGCAGTTACGGGGGGGGGAACTCCTACGAGCAGTACTTC. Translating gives CASSYGGGNSYEQYF.

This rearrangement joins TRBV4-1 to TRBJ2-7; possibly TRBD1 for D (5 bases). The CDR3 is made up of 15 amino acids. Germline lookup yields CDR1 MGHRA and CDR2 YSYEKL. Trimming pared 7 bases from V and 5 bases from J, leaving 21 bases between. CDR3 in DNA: TGCGCCAGCACTCATTCCCCCGGCAGGGTGGACGAGCAGTACTTC. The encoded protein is CASTHSPGRVDEQYF.

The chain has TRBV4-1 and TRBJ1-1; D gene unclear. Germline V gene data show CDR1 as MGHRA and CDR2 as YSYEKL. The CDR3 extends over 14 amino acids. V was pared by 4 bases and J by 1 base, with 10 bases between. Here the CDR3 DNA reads TGCGCCAGCAGCCTAGACGTGTGGAACACTGAAGCTTTCTTT. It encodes CASSLDVWNTEAFF.

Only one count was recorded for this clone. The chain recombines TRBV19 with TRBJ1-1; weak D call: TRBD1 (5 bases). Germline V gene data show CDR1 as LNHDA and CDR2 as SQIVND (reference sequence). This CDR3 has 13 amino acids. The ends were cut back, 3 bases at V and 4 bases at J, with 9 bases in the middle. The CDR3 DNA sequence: TGTGCCAGTAGTATTAGCAGGGCCACTGAAGCTTTCTTT. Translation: CASSISRATEAFF.

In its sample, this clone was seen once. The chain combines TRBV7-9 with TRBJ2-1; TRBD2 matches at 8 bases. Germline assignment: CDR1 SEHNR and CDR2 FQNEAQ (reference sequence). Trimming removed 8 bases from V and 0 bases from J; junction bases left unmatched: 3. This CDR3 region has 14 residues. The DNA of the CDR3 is TGTGCCAGCCCCGGGAGGGACTCCTACAATGAGCAGTTCTTC. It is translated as CASPGRDSYNEQFF.

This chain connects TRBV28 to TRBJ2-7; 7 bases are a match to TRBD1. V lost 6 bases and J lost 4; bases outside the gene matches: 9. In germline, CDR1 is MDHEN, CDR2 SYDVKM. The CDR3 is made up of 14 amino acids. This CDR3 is CASSFPGTAYEQYF. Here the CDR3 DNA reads TGTGCCAGCAGCTTTCCCGGGACAGCTTACGAGCAGTACTTC.

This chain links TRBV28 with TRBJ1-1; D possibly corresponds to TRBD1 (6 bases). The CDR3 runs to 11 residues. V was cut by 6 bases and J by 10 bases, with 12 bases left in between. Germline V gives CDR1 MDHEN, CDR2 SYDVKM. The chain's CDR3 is CASSPGVGAFF. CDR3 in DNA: TGTGCCAGCAGCCCAGGGGTAGGAGCTTTCTTT.

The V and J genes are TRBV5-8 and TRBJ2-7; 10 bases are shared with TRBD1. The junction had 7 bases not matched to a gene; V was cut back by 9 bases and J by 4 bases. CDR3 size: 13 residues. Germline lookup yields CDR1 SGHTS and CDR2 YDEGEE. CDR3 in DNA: TGTGCCAACGAGAGGGACAGGGGTTACGAGCAGTACTTC. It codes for CANERDRGYEQYF.

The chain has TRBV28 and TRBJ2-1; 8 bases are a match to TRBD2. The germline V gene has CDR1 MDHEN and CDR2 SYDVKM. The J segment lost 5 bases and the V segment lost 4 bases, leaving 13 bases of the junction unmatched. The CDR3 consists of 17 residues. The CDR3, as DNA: TGTGCCAGCAGTTCCCCCGGGGGGGAGGGCTTGCACAATGAGCAGTTCTTC. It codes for CASSSPGGEGLHNEQFF.

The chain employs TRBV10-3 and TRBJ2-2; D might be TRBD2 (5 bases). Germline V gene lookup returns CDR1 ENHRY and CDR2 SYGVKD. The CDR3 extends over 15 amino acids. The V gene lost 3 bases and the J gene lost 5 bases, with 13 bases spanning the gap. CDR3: CAISDGELVTGELFF. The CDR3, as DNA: TGTGCCATCAGTGATGGGGAGTTGGTTACCGGGGAGCTGTTTTTT.

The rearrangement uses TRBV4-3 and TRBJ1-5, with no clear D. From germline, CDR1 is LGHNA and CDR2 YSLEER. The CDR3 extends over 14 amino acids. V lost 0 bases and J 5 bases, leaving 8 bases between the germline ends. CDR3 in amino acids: CASSQDLGDQPQHF. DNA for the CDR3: TGCGCCAGCAGCCAAGATCTCGGGGATCAGCCCCAGCATTTT.

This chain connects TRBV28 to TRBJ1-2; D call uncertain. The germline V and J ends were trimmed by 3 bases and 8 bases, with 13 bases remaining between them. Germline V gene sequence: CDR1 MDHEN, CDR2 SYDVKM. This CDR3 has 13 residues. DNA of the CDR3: TGTGCCAGCAGTTTCCCCCACCCTGGGGGCTACACCTTC. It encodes CASSFPHPGGYTF.

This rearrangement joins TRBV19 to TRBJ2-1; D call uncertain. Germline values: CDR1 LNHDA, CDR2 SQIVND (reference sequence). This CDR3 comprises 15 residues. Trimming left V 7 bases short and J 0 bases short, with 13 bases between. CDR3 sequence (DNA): TGTGCCAGTAATCGGCGGCTCGGCTCCTACAATGAGCAGTTCTTC. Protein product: CASNRRLGSYNEQFF.

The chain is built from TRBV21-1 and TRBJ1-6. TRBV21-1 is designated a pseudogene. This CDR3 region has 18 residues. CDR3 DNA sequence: TGTGCCAGCAGTTGGAAACTAGCTACACATAATCATAATTCACCCCTCCACTTT. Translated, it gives CASSWKLATHNHNSPLHF.

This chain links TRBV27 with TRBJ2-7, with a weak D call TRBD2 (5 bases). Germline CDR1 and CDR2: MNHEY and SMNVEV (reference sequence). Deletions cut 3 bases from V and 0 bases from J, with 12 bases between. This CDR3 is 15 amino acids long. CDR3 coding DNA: TGTGCCAGCAGTTTCTTATCTGGGAGCTCCTACGAGCAGTACTTC. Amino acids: CASSFLSGSSYEQYF.